Listed here are 15 T cell receptor beta chains from one sample, sequenced in a study of shared clonotypes between healthy human individuals. Naive CD8 cells, CD45RO-negative and positively selected for CCR7, excluded terminally differentiated effector memory CD45RA+ cells. Method: immunoSEQ multiplex PCR; TCRdb's copy keeps in-frame clones and lacks some. In the table there are millions of clones, about 95% of which are singletons. The sample taken for sequencing was naive CD8+ T cells sorted from blood. The source is a man between 18 and 35 years old in good health.

J is TRBJ2-7 and V is TRBV6-5; perhaps TRBD2 as D (6 bases). V lost 6 bases and J 4 bases, leaving 16 bases between the germline ends. CDR3 length equals 14 residues. Germline V CDR1 and CDR2: MNHEY, SVGAGI. The CDR3 region has the DNA TGTGCCAGCAGGCCCGGGACTGCTTTTTACGAGCAGTACTTC. This gives the protein CASRPGTAFYEQYF.

This clone showed up just once. V gene TRBV21-1 combines with J gene TRBJ2-3; TRBD1, the D gene given by the table, was not confirmed from the DNA. TRBV21-1 is a recognized pseudogene. The length of the CDR3 is 16 residues. CDR3 sequence: CASSIPDRFCTDTQYF. CDR3 coding DNA: TGTGCCAGCAGCATACCGGACAGGTTCTGCACAGATACGCAGTATTTT.

Only one count was recorded for this clone. V gene TRBV4-1 combines with J gene TRBJ1-5; 8 positions agree with TRBD1. The germline V gene encodes CDR1 MGHRA and CDR2 YSYEKL. This CDR3 spans 15 amino acids. Losses at the gene ends were 4 bases for V and 1 base for J; bases not matched to a gene: 3. The CDR3 bases are TGCGCCAGCAGCCCAGGGGGCCTCAGCAATCAGCCCCAGCATTTT. It codes for CASSPGGLSNQPQHF.

The V gene is TRBV15, the J gene TRBJ2-1; 7 nucleotides line up with TRBD2. The CDR3 is 15 amino acids. V shed 0 bases and J 6 bases; nucleotides not matched to a gene: 5. Germline-derived CDR1 and CDR2 are LNHNV and YYDKDF (reference sequence). The CDR3 loop is CATSRDLGGSNEQFF. Written as DNA, the CDR3 is TGTGCCACCAGCAGAGATCTGGGCGGGAGCAATGAGCAGTTCTTC.

The CDR3 sequence: CAISEVGRYTGELFF. CDR3 bases: TGTGCCATCAGTGAAGTCGGTAGGTACACCGGGGAGCTGTTTTTT. The chain has TRBV10-3 and TRBJ2-2; D uncertain. Germline V gives CDR1 ENHRY, CDR2 SYGVKD. Trimming removed 3 bases from V and 3 bases from J, with 11 bases in between. The CDR3 loop spans 15 amino acids.

The chain employs TRBV7-9 and TRBJ2-1; 8 bases map to TRBD2. V trimming: 0 bases; J trimming: 4 bases; junction bases outside the gene matches: 8. The CDR3 consists of 17 residues. CDR1 and CDR2 (germline): SEHNR, FQNEAQ (reference sequence). CDR3 amino acids: CASSLANGGGLYNEQFF. The CDR3 bases are TGTGCCAGCAGCTTAGCGAATGGCGGGGGGCTGTACAATGAGCAGTTCTTC.

CDR3 amino acids: CASSRGFNTEAFF. Written as DNA, the CDR3 is TGTGCCAGCAGTCGCGGTTTTAACACTGAAGCTTTCTTT. The V and J genes are TRBV2 and TRBJ1-1, with no clear D. Trimming removed 5 bases from V and 2 bases from J, with 9 bases in between. This CDR3 is 13 amino acids long. Per the germline V gene, CDR1 is SNHLY and CDR2 is FYNNEI.

CDR3 sequence (DNA): TGTGCCAGCAGCTACGGGGACCTTGATGAGCCTGAAGCTTTCTTT. Its translation is CASSYGDLDEPEAFF. The J gene is TRBJ1-1, the V gene TRBV5-8; D is perhaps TRBD1 (5 bases). From germline, CDR1 is SGHTS and CDR2 YDEGEE. The CDR3 sequence is 15 residues long. The ends were cut back, 3 bases at V and 6 bases at J, with 18 bases in the middle.

This clone was recorded once. The identical CDR3 is also encoded by other nucleotide sequences in the sample. The chain links TRBV29-1 to TRBJ1-2, with TRBD1 identical over 9 bases. Germline-derived CDR1 and CDR2 are SQVTM and ANQGSEA. V shed 5 bases and J 5 bases; nucleotides not matched to a gene: 3. The CDR3 contains 12 residues. The CDR3 region has the DNA TGCAGCGTTCCTGGACAGGGGTATGGCTACACCTTC. It encodes CSVPGQGYGYTF. Drawing the rest from reference TRBV29-1 and TRBJ1-2, the complete variable domain is SAVISQKPSRDICQRGTSLTIQCQVDSQVTMMFWYRQQPGQSLTLIATANQGSEATYESGFVIDKFPISRPNLTFSTLTVSNMSPEDSSIYLCSVPGQGYGYTFGSGTRLTVV.

V usage is TRBV30 and J usage is TRBJ1-5; D uncertain. Germline loops: CDR1 GTSNPN, CDR2 SVGIG (reference sequence). The CDR3 consists of 12 residues. V was pared by 1 base and J by 6 bases, with 7 bases between. This chain's CDR3 is CAWSDLGQPQHF. CDR3 coding DNA: TGTGCCTGGAGTGATCTGGGTCAGCCCCAGCATTTT.

With regard to this clone: This specimen includes other DNA sequences encoding the same CDR3. The genes are TRBV19 and TRBJ2-3; the D call may be TRBD1 or TRBD2 (5 bases each). The V gene's germline CDR1 is LNHDA and CDR2 SQIVND (reference sequence). V was shortened by 1 base and J by 4 bases, with 6 bases between the two germline ends. There are 13 residues in the CDR3. The CDR3 sequence is CASSIAGPDTQYF. CDR3 nucleotide sequence: TGTGCCAGTAGTATAGCGGGGCCAGATACGCAGTATTTT. Together with reference TRBV19 and TRBJ2-3, the CDR3 gives the full variable domain: DGGITQSPKYLFRKEGQNVTLSCEQNLNHDAMYWYRQDPGQGLRLIYYSQIVNDFQKGDIAEGYSVSREKKESFPLTVTSAQKNPTAFYLCASSIAGPDTQYFGPGTRLTVL.

In the case of this clone: The sample holds other DNA sequences that translate to the same CDR3. The V call is TRBV4-1, the J call TRBJ2-3; 10 bases agree with TRBD1. Losses at the gene ends were 0 bases for V and 5 bases for J; bases not matched to a gene: 2. CDR3 length: 15 residues. Germline CDR1 MGHRA, CDR2 YSYEKL. The CDR3 nucleotides are TGCGCCAGCAGCCAAGAGAGGACAGGGGGAGATACGCAGTATTTT. As protein: CASSQERTGGDTQYF.

V and J are TRBV6-1 and TRBJ2-7, with 11 bases that match TRBD2. Looked up from germline, CDR1 is MNHNS and CDR2 is SASEGT. The CDR3 runs to 17 residues. The J segment lost 1 base and the V segment lost 3 bases, leaving 8 bases of the junction unmatched. The CDR3 sequence is CASSDRLAGGLSYEQYF. The DNA for the CDR3 is TGTGCCAGCAGTGACCGGTTAGCGGGAGGGTTATCCTACGAGCAGTACTTC.

The chain recombines TRBV9 with TRBJ1-3; weak D call: TRBD1 (6 bases). The CDR3 runs 15 residues. The germline V gene encodes CDR1 SGDLS and CDR2 YYNGEE. The V end lost 1 base, the J end lost 5 bases, and 13 bases lay between the germline ends. The CDR3 coding sequence is TGTGCCAGCAGCGTAAATCGCCAGGGGCGAAACACCATATATTTT. Residues: CASSVNRQGRNTIYF. The complete variable domain, with remaining parts taken from reference TRBV9 and TRBJ1-3, reads DSGVTQTPKHLITATGQRVTLRCSPRSGDLSVYWYQQSLDQGLQFLIQYYNGEERAKGNILERFSAQQFPDLHSELNLSSLELGDSALYFCASSVNRQGRNTIYFGEGSWLTVV.

V gene TRBV7-8 combines with J gene TRBJ2-3; unclear D gene. There are 14 residues in the CDR3. Trimming pared 4 bases from V and 6 bases from J, leaving 14 bases between. Per germline, CDR1 SGHVS and CDR2 FQNEAQ. The CDR3 sequence is CASSYSPFVDTQYF. The CDR3 region has the DNA TGTGCCAGCAGCTATAGCCCCTTCGTTGATACGCAGTATTTT.